These 15 T cell receptor beta chains originate from one sample sequenced in a study of Ad26.COV2.S vaccination and SARS-CoV-2 variants. TCRdb keeps only in-frame clones here, not all; method: immunoSEQ multiplex PCR. The sample records roughly 92,000 clones, approximately 77% being singletons. The sequencing used peripheral blood, collected after recovery from COVID-19. All receptors derive from a human donor who had recovered from COVID-19.

The rearrangement joins TRBV6-2 or TRBV6-3 to TRBJ1-1; tentative D call: TRBD1 (5 bases). The germline V and J ends were trimmed by 3 bases and 5 bases, with 13 bases remaining between them. This CDR3 has 14 residues. Looked up from germline, CDR1 is MNHEY and CDR2 is SVGEGT. CDR3: CASSYPGERTEAFF. CDR3 in DNA: TGTGCCAGCAGTTATCCGGGGGAGAGGACTGAAGCTTTCTTT.

The chain uses TRBV3-1 (or the pseudogene TRBV3-2) and TRBJ1-2; no definite D call. CDR3 length equals 14 residues. V shed 2 bases and J shed 0 bases, with 7 bases lying between them. Germline V gene lookup returns CDR1 LGHDT and CDR2 YNNKEL (reference sequence). CDR3 amino acids: CASSQSGANYGYTF. The CDR3 DNA is TGTGCCAGCAGCCAATCCGGAGCTAACTATGGCTACACCTTC.

J is TRBJ2-1 and V is TRBV7-2; 8 positions agree with TRBD2. Germline lookup yields CDR1 SGHTA and CDR2 FQGNSA. The CDR3 runs to 13 residues. J was trimmed by 9 bases and V by 4 bases; bases with no gene match: 5. The CDR3 DNA reads TGTGCCAGCAGCTCCGGACTAGCAGGTGAGCAGTTCTTC. The encoded protein is CASSSGLAGEQFF.

This chain connects TRBV28 to TRBJ1-3; 11 positions match TRBD1. The CDR3 sequence is 16 residues long. V lost 3 bases, J lost 4 bases, and 5 bases stayed unmatched. CDR1 is MDHEN and CDR2 is SYDVKM in the germline V gene. DNA for the CDR3: TGTGCCAGCAGTTTGGGGACAGGGGGATTGGGAAACACCATATATTTT. Residues: CASSLGTGGLGNTIYF.

The V and J genes are TRBV19 and TRBJ1-1, with D tentatively TRBD1 (5 bases). V was clipped by 10 bases and J by 5 bases, with 17 bases between them. The CDR3 is 13 amino acids. CDR1 LNHDA and CDR2 SQIVND come from the germline V gene (reference sequence). The CDR3: CATLSTGGTEAFF. DNA of the CDR3: TGTGCCACCCTATCGACGGGGGGTACTGAAGCTTTCTTT. Together with reference TRBV19 and TRBJ1-1, the CDR3 gives the full variable domain: DGGITQSPKYLFRKEGQNVTLSCEQNLNHDAMYWYRQDPGQGLRLIYYSQIVNDFQKGDIAEGYSVSREKKESFPLTVTSAQKNPTAFYLCATLSTGGTEAFFGQGTRLTVV.

The chain has TRBV27 and TRBJ2-3; D is undetermined. The CDR3 runs 13 residues. The germline gives CDR1 MNHEY, CDR2 SMNVEV (reference sequence). Trimming left V 2 bases short and J 2 bases short, with 5 bases between. DNA for the CDR3: TGTGCCAGCAGTTTACGGGTCACAGATACGCAGTATTTT. This translates into CASSLRVTDTQYF.

This sequence joins TRBV28 and TRBJ2-3; tentatively, D is TRBD2 (7 bases). The germline V and J ends were trimmed by 5 bases and 2 bases, with 14 bases remaining between them. The CDR3 consists of 15 residues. Germline CDR1 MDHEN, CDR2 SYDVKM. The CDR3 DNA sequence: TGTGCCAGCAGTCCTAGGGGGGGCTCCACAGATACGCAGTATTTT. The encoded protein is CASSPRGGSTDTQYF.

The V and J genes are TRBV9 and TRBJ2-5; D uncertain. The CDR3 runs to 14 residues. The germline CDR1 and CDR2 sequences are SGDLS and YYNGEE. Deletions cut 4 bases from V and 1 base from J, with 11 bases between. CDR3 sequence (DNA): TGTGCCAGCAGCTCCTCCGGGCCCCAAGAGACCCAGTACTTC. As protein: CASSSSGPQETQYF.

V is TRBV27 and J is TRBJ2-7, with 10 bases fitting TRBD2. The CDR3 sequence is 15 residues long. Trimming removed 3 bases from V and 4 bases from J; junction bases left unmatched: 6. Germline V gene lookup returns CDR1 MNHEY and CDR2 SMNVEV (reference sequence). CDR3 sequence reads: CASSFRAGGRYEQYF. In DNA, the CDR3 is TGTGCCAGCAGTTTCCGAGCGGGAGGGAGGTACGAGCAGTACTTC.

The rearrangement joins TRBV4-3 to TRBJ2-7; D ambiguous. CDR1 LGHNA and CDR2 YSLEER come from the germline V gene. The CDR3 has 13 residues. Trimming left V 0 bases short and J 3 bases short, with 6 bases between. CDR3 protein: CASSQDGHYEQYF. DNA of the CDR3: TGCGCCAGCAGCCAAGATGGCCACTACGAGCAGTACTTC.

The chain couples TRBV28 to TRBJ1-2, with D perhaps matching TRBD1 (6 bases). CDR1 MDHEN and CDR2 SYDVKM come from the germline V gene. Trimming took 6 bases from V and 8 from J, leaving 22 bases between them. The CDR3 length is 15 residues. CDR3 bases: TGTGCCAGCAGCCTGACACTAGGACAGCCGCCGGGCTACACCTTC. Translating it yields CASSLTLGQPPGYTF.

The chain employs TRBV11-2 and TRBJ1-1; no definite D call. This CDR3 spans 13 amino acids. Trimming removed 3 bases from V and 1 base from J, with 6 bases in between. The germline gives CDR1 SGHAT, CDR2 FQNNGV. The CDR3: CASSLKGNTEAFF. Written as DNA, the CDR3 is TGTGCCAGCAGCTTGAAAGGGAACACTGAAGCTTTCTTT.

The gene calls are TRBV28 and TRBJ1-3; D is unclear. CDR1 and CDR2 from the germline V gene are MDHEN and SYDVKM. V was shortened by 4 bases and J by 4 bases, with 17 bases between the two germline ends. This CDR3 comprises 16 residues. The DNA of the CDR3 is TGTGCCAGCAGTTCCCCCAAACACCTAGGGGGAAACACCATATATTTT. Amino acid sequence: CASSSPKHLGGNTIYF.

V usage is TRBV19 and J usage is TRBJ1-5; 8 nucleotides match TRBD1. Germline V gene sequence: CDR1 LNHDA, CDR2 SQIVND (reference sequence). The CDR3 length is 15 residues. J lost 5 bases, V lost 7 bases, and 10 bases had no gene match. CDR3 in DNA: TGTGCCAGTACTCGGGCAGGGGGCTTGGATCAGCCCCAGCATTTT. This encodes CASTRAGGLDQPQHF.

V gene TRBV9 combines with J gene TRBJ1-6; D may be TRBD1 (6 bases). Germline V gene lookup returns CDR1 SGDLS and CDR2 YYNGEE. Trimming shortened V by 4 bases and J by 9 bases, and 20 bases separated the two germline ends. CDR3 length equals 16 residues. Written as DNA, the CDR3 is TGTGCCAGCAGCCCAGACGGGACACCCTGGGGTTCACCCCTCCACTTT. This sequence encodes CASSPDGTPWGSPLHF. The variable domain in full, with the rest retrieved from reference TRBV9 and TRBJ1-6, is DSGVTQTPKHLITATGQRVTLRCSPRSGDLSVYWYQQSLDQGLQFLIQYYNGEERAKGNILERFSAQQFPDLHSELNLSSLELGDSALYFCASSPDGTPWGSPLHFGNGTRLTVT.